A selection of T cell receptor beta chains follows, all from one sample in a study of OX40 agonist ivuxolimab in advanced cancers. This table comes from immunoSEQ multiplex PCR, and its TCRdb copy is limited to in-frame clones, with some not included. The table includes approximately 82,000 clones, 85% to 90% detected once. The source material was CD4+ or CD8+ T cells sorted from blood, sampled in a trial of the OX40 agonist ivuxolimab. The receptors stem from an adult with an advanced solid tumor such as melanoma, head and neck, liver or kidney cancer. Both conserved end residues are part of each CDR3. A D gene is named only where the DNA matches it firmly. Size values are once, few and many counts, or a class for expanded clones, and some rows have none.

DNA: TGTGCCAGCAGTGATAGGGGGCGACGGAATCAGCCCCAGCATTTT
CDR3: CASSDRGRRNQPQHF
J: TRBJ1-5
size: .
D: TRBD1
V: TRBV2

DNA: TGTGCCAGCTCCCCGTACAACCTGGACGGAACCTACGAGCAGTACTTC
CDR3: CASSPYNLDGTYEQYF
J: TRBJ2-7
size: .
D: .
V: TRBV18

DNA: TGTGCCAGCGAAGACAGGGGCCAAGAGACCCAGTACTTC
CDR3: CASEDRGQETQYF
J: TRBJ2-5
size: .
D: TRBD1
V: TRBV6-1

DNA: TGTGCCATGAGGACTAGTGATACCTACGAGCAGTACTTC
CDR3: CAMRTSDTYEQYF
J: TRBJ2-7
size: .
D: TRBD2
V: TRBV10-3

DNA: TGTGCCAGCAGTTTATGGAGGGGACAGGGGCATCAGCCCCAGCATTTT
CDR3: CASSLWRGQGHQPQHF
J: TRBJ1-5
size: .
D: TRBD1
V: TRBV28

DNA: TGTGCCAGCAGTGCGACAGGGCGGGGCAATCAGCCCCAGCATTTT
CDR3: CASSATGRGNQPQHF
J: TRBJ1-5
size: .
D: .
V: TRBV21-1

DNA: TGCGCCAGCAGCTTGGAGCCAGGACGGGACAAGTTCTTC
CDR3: CASSLEPGRDKFF
J: TRBJ2-1
size: once
D: .
V: TRBV5-1

DNA: TGTGCCAGCAGTTATCGTAATGAAAAACTGTTTTTT
CDR3: CASSYRNEKLFF
J: TRBJ1-4
size: few
D: .
V: TRBV6-5

DNA: TGTGCCAGCAGTTTGACTAGCGGGACCTACGAGCAGTACTTC
CDR3: CASSLTSGTYEQYF
J: TRBJ2-7
size: once
D: TRBD2
V: TRBV6-5

DNA: TGTGCCAGTCAGTGGGGATACAATGAGCAGTTCTTC
CDR3: CASQWGYNEQFF
J: TRBJ2-1
size: .
D: .
V: TRBV11-2

DNA: TGTGCCACCAGCAGGCGAATAGCGGGGAGCTCCTACAATGAGCAGTTCTTC
CDR3: CATSRRIAGSSYNEQFF
J: TRBJ2-1
size: .
D: TRBD2
V: TRBV15

DNA: TGTGCCAGCGGAGAGGGCGTCCACGAGCAGTACTTC
CDR3: CASGEGVHEQYF
J: TRBJ2-7
size: .
D: .
V: TRBV28

DNA: TGTGCCAGCAGCCCGCGTCCAACAGATACGCAGTATTTT
CDR3: CASSPRPTDTQYF
J: TRBJ2-3
size: .
D: .
V: TRBV7-3

DNA: TGTGCCAGCAGCTCTTTCCCTGCTAGCGGACGCTCCTCGACCTACGAGCAGTACTTC
CDR3: CASSSFPASGRSSTYEQYF
J: TRBJ2-7
size: .
D: TRBD2
V: TRBV5-6

DNA: TGTGCCACCAGCTACGATAGCGAGAGCTCCTACGAGCAGTACTTC
CDR3: CATSYDSESSYEQYF
J: TRBJ2-7
size: .
D: .
V: TRBV15

DNA: TGTGCCAGCAGTGGGGACGGCTATGGCTACACCTTC
CDR3: CASSGDGYGYTF
J: TRBJ1-2
size: .
D: .
V: TRBV6-1

DNA: TGTGCCAGCAGTTTCACTAGCGGGACTACCGGGGAGCTGTTTTTT
CDR3: CASSFTSGTTGELFF
J: TRBJ2-2
size: .
D: TRBD2
V: TRBV6-5

DNA: TGTGCCACCAGCAGAGGGGGGGGCCCCCGGGGGCAAGAGACCCAGTACTTC
CDR3: CATSRGGGPRGQETQYF
J: TRBJ2-5
size: .
D: .
V: TRBV15

DNA: TGTGCCAGCAGTTGGGTGGGAGGTGGAGGAGATACGCAGTATTTT
CDR3: CASSWVGGGGDTQYF
J: TRBJ2-3
size: once
D: .
V: TRBV28

DNA: TGTGCCAGCAGCTGGGCTAGCGGGAATGGGGCTGGCACAGATACGCAGTATTTT
CDR3: CASSWASGNGAGTDTQYF
J: TRBJ2-3
size: .
D: TRBD2
V: TRBV5-6

DNA: TGTGCCAGCAGCTTGGGAAAAAGGTCCAATGAGCAGTTCTTC
CDR3: CASSLGKRSNEQFF
J: TRBJ2-1
size: .
D: .
V: TRBV5-4

DNA: TGTGCCAGCAGCCAAGACACTAGCGGGAGATCCACCGGGGAGCTGTTTTTT
CDR3: CASSQDTSGRSTGELFF
J: TRBJ2-2
size: .
D: TRBD2
V: TRBV4-2

DNA: TGTGCCAGCCAAATTGGACTAGCGGGAGTCAATGAGCAGTTCTTC
CDR3: CASQIGLAGVNEQFF
J: TRBJ2-1
size: .
D: TRBD2
V: TRBV27

DNA: TGTGCCTGGAGTCAACAGGGTTGGAACCAAGAGACCCAGTACTTC
CDR3: CAWSQQGWNQETQYF
J: TRBJ2-5
size: .
D: .
V: TRBV30

DNA: TGTGCCAGCAGTGCCGACAGGGAGAACACCGGGGAGCTGTTTTTT
CDR3: CASSADRENTGELFF
J: TRBJ2-2
size: .
D: TRBD1
V: TRBV5-4

DNA: TGTGCCAGCAGCTTAGGAACACGGGATACGCAGTATTTT
CDR3: CASSLGTRDTQYF
J: TRBJ2-3
size: .
D: .
V: TRBV11-2

DNA: TGTGCCAGCAGCCCCCGCCGGGACTCGTACAATGAGCAGTTCTTC
CDR3: CASSPRRDSYNEQFF
J: TRBJ2-1
size: .
D: .
V: TRBV9

DNA: TGTGCCAGCAGTCCCCGAACAGGGGAAAGTGGCTACACCTTC
CDR3: CASSPRTGESGYTF
J: TRBJ1-2
size: .
D: TRBD1
V: TRBV6-5

DNA: TGTGCCAGCAGTTACGGCCTAGTGGTGACCTCCTACAATGAGCAGTTCTTC
CDR3: CASSYGLVVTSYNEQFF
J: TRBJ2-1
size: .
D: .
V: TRBV28

DNA: TGTGCTAGCAGTTCAAAGACAGGGGTGTACGGGGAGCTGTTTTTT
CDR3: CASSSKTGVYGELFF
J: TRBJ2-2
size: .
D: TRBD1
V: TRBV7-7

DNA: TGTGCCAGCAGGTATGCAGGGAATCAGCCCCAGCATTTT
CDR3: CASRYAGNQPQHF
J: TRBJ1-5
size: few
D: .
V: TRBV6-1

DNA: TGTGCCAGCAGCTCCCTCGGCGGACCCTCCTACGAGCAGTACTTC
CDR3: CASSSLGGPSYEQYF
J: TRBJ2-7
size: .
D: .
V: TRBV5-6

DNA: TGTGCCAGCAGTTCTCAGGGGAGGAGTACAGATACGCAGTATTTT
CDR3: CASSSQGRSTDTQYF
J: TRBJ2-3
size: .
D: .
V: TRBV6-5

DNA: TGTGCCAGCGGGGACACCTCCTACGAGCAGTACTTC
CDR3: CASGDTSYEQYF
J: TRBJ2-7
size: once
D: .
V: TRBV28

DNA: TGTGCCAGCAGCTACCGGACAGGAGTATACAATGAGCAGTTCTTC
CDR3: CASSYRTGVYNEQFF
J: TRBJ2-1
size: .
D: TRBD1
V: TRBV11-3

DNA: TGTGCCAGCAGCTTGGTTGGAGCTTCGGAGACCCAGTACTTC
CDR3: CASSLVGASETQYF
J: TRBJ2-5
size: .
D: .
V: TRBV5-6

DNA: TGTGCCAGCAGCTTACGACAGTCGAACACTGAAGCTTTCTTT
CDR3: CASSLRQSNTEAFF
J: TRBJ1-1
size: .
D: .
V: TRBV5-4